The rows below give T cell receptor beta chains drawn from one sample of a study of early T cells in non-severe SARS-CoV-2 infection. TCRdb reanalysed the 5' RACE reads using MiXCR and keeps one entry per CDR3 protein. The sample includes roughly 67,000 distinct CDR3 sequences, more than 9% seen only once; the top ten take around 1.7%. Sequenced sample: whole blood. These receptors came from an adult who was a healthcare worker with PCR-confirmed SARS-CoV-2 infection or an uninfected control (not recorded which). Both conserved end residues are part of each CDR3. D genes are given only for firm matches. Some rows have no size entry. The others give once, few or many, or a class for an expanded clone.

D	V	size	J	DNA	CDR3
-	TRBV29-1	few	TRBJ2-5	TGCAGCGTCTCCGGGGCCCTGTGGGAGACCCAGTACTTC	CSVSGALWETQYF
-	TRBV7-9	many	TRBJ1-2	TGTGCCAGCAGCTTAGCGACAGGCTATGGCTACACCTTC	CASSLATGYGYTF
-	TRBV7-2	many	TRBJ2-1	TGTGCCAGCAGCGGGGGTGGGAATGAGCAGTTCTTC	CASSGGGNEQFF
-	TRBV11-2	-	TRBJ2-2	TGTGCCAGCAGTGGCCGGGGGCGAGGAACCGGGGAGCTGTTTTTT	CASSGRGRGTGELFF
TRBD1	TRBV7-9	-	TRBJ1-5	TGTGCCAGCAGTTCGGGGGTCACAGGGGCTAATCAGCCCCAGCATTTT	CASSSGVTGANQPQHF
-	TRBV20-1	few	TRBJ1-1	TGCAGTGCCCACCAGGGAGCCAACCCTGAAGCTTTCTTT	CSAHQGANPEAFF
-	TRBV29-1	few	TRBJ1-2	TGCAGCGTTGCATGGGACCCCTATGGCTACACCTTC	CSVAWDPYGYTF
-	TRBV6-5	-	TRBJ1-1	TGTGCCAGCAGTTACGCGGACAGCTACACTGAAGCTTTCTTT	CASSYADSYTEAFF
-	TRBV6-2/TRBV6-3	many	TRBJ2-3	TGTGCCAGCAGTTACGGACACATCACAGATACGCAGTATTTT	CASSYGHITDTQYF
-	TRBV21-1	many	TRBJ2-7	TGTGCCAGCAGCCACAGACAGGGGCGCGAGCAGTACTTC	CASSHRQGREQYF
-	TRBV6-4	few	TRBJ2-6	TGTGCCAGCAGTGACTCGTCCGCTTCTGGGGCCAACGTCCTGACTTTC	CASSDSSASGANVLTF
-	TRBV20-1	many	TRBJ2-3	TGCAGTGCTCGCGTTGATACGCAGTATTTT	CSARVDTQYF
-	TRBV29-1	-	TRBJ2-3	TGCAGCGTTGTCGAGACAGCAACGGGGGATACGCAGTATTTT	CSVVETATGDTQYF
-	TRBV11-2	many	TRBJ1-2	TGTGCCAGCAGCCGGGCGGGGGGCGCGGATGGCTACACCTTC	CASSRAGGADGYTF
TRBD1	TRBV7-9	-	TRBJ2-7	TGTGCCAGCAGCTCGAGGACAGGGGGCCCCTACGAGCAGTACTTC	CASSSRTGGPYEQYF
-	TRBV5-4	few	TRBJ2-5	TGTGCCAGCAGCTTCCCGGGACGAGAGACCCAGTACTTC	CASSFPGRETQYF
-	TRBV14	few	TRBJ1-1	TGTGCCAGCCAACTAAGTTTTAGGACTGAAGCTTTCTTT	CASQLSFRTEAFF
-	TRBV9	-	TRBJ2-7	TGTGCCAGCAGCCCTCGCGAGGGGGGGCGCGGCTACGAGCAGTACTTC	CASSPREGGRGYEQYF
-	TRBV5-1	many	TRBJ2-1	TGCGCCAGCAGCTTGGGTCTAGAAGGCTACAATGAGCAGTTCTTC	CASSLGLEGYNEQFF
-	TRBV6-5	-	TRBJ2-1	TGTGCCAGCAGTTCCATACAGGGCCGGTCATACAATGAGCAGTTCTTC	CASSSIQGRSYNEQFF
-	TRBV4-2	few	TRBJ1-1	TGTGCCAGCAGCCAGGAGGGACGGACGAACACTGAAGCTTTCTTT	CASSQEGRTNTEAFF
-	TRBV20-1	many	TRBJ2-7	TGCAGTGCTAGAGAGGGACCGACGGACGAGCAGTACTTC	CSAREGPTDEQYF
TRBD2	TRBV7-2	few	TRBJ2-7	TGTGCCAGCAGCCGGACTAGCGGGGGGGCCTACGAGCAGTACTTC	CASSRTSGGAYEQYF
-	TRBV12-3/TRBV12-4	-	TRBJ2-7	TGTGCCAGCAGTAAAGGACTAAGGCCCGAGCAGTACTTC	CASSKGLRPEQYF
-	TRBV5-5	few	TRBJ1-4	TGTGCCAGCAGCCAGTGGGCCGTGGCGGGGGAAAAACTGTTTTTT	CASSQWAVAGEKLFF